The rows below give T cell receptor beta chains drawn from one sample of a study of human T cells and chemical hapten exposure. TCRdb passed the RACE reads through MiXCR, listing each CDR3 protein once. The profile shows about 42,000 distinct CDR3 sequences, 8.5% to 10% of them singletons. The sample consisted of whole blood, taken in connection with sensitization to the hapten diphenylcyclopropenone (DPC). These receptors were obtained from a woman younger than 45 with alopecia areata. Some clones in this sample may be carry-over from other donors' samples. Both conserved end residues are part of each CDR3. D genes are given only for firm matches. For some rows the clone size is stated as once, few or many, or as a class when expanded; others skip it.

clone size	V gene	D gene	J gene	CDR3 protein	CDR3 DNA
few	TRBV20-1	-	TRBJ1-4	CSARRGSTNEKLFF	TGCAGTGCTAGGAGAGGCAGCACCAATGAAAAACTGTTTTTT
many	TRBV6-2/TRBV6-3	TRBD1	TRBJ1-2	CASSYRQGNYGYTF	TGTGCCAGCAGTTACCGACAGGGGAACTATGGCTACACCTTC
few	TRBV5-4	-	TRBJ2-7	CASSLYGVTYEQYF	TGTGCCAGCAGCTTGTATGGGGTCACCTACGAGCAGTACTTC
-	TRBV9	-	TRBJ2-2	CASSVAFGATGELFF	TGTGCCAGCAGCGTAGCCTTCGGGGCCACCGGGGAGCTGTTTTTT
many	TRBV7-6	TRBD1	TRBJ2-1	CASRPFRDSLFNEQFF	TGTGCCAGCAGGCCGTTTCGGGACAGCCTTTTTAATGAGCAGTTCTTC
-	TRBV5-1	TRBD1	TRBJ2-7	CASSFDRGLYEQYF	TGCGCCAGCAGCTTCGACAGGGGGCTCTACGAGCAGTACTTC
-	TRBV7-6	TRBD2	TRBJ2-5	CASSLAGLAGNPAEETQYF	TGTGCCAGCAGCTTAGCGGGACTAGCGGGGAACCCCGCGGAAGAGACCCAGTACTTC
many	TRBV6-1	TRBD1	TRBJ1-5	CASSGTGPYQPQHF	TGTGCCAGCAGTGGGACAGGGCCCTATCAGCCCCAGCATTTT
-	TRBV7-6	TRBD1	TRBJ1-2	CASSLGTGPDNYGYTF	TGTGCCAGCAGCTTAGGGACAGGGCCGGATAACTATGGCTACACCTTC
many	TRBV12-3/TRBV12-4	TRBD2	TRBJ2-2	CASRTSGTSGELFF	TGTGCCAGCAGGACTAGCGGGACCAGCGGGGAGCTGTTTTTT
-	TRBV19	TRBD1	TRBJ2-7	CASRPKGDRGFYEQYF	TGTGCCAGTAGGCCCAAAGGGGACAGGGGGTTTTACGAGCAGTACTTC
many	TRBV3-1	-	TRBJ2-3	CASSQSTDTQYF	TGTGCCAGCAGCCAGAGTACAGATACGCAGTATTTT
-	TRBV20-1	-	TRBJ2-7	CSAPSGQEWTYEQYF	TGCAGTGCTCCTTCGGGGCAGGAATGGACCTACGAGCAGTACTTC
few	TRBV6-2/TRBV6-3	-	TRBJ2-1	CASSWDSKQFF	TGTGCCAGCAGTTGGGACTCTAAGCAGTTCTTC
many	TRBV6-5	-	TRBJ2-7	CASSYTARSPSREQYF	TGTGCCAGCAGTTACACCGCCCGGTCCCCATCCCGCGAGCAGTACTTC